This TCR beta chain was captured in a study of response to subunit inactivated influenza vaccine. This clonotype was recorded at least ten times. TCRdb recomputed calls from the RT-PCR reads with MiXCR, one row per CDR3 protein. Of approximately 170,000 distinct CDR3 sequences listed, approximately 12% are singletons. CDR1 SQVTM and CDR2 ANQGSEA come from the germline V gene. With 2 bases clipped from V and 5 bases from J, the junction kept 2 bases outside the gene matches. The length of the CDR3 is 13 residues. These data are also associated with another study on T cells expressing NK-cell markers. From that paper: UMI-tagged 5'RACE template switching yielded the TCR beta cDNA.

This material consisted of CD8+ T cells sorted from PBMCs, taken roughly 13 days after vaccination. This chain links TRBV29-1 with TRBJ2-1, with 8 bases matching TRBD1. The sequence derives from a man between 45 and 60 years old who received an inactivated influenza vaccine. The DNA for the CDR3 is TGCAGCGTTGAACGGGACAGGAACAATGAGCAGTTCTTC. Its protein is CSVERDRNNEQFF.